This is a list of T cell receptor beta chains from one sample in a study of CXCR3-negative and CXCR3-positive naive CD8 T cells. From its re-call of the 5' RACE reads, TCRdb lists each CDR3 protein once, without DNA. This sample's table has 100,000 or so distinct CDR3 sequences. Sequencing was performed on naive CXCR3- CD8+ T cells from blood. These receptors came from a human donor in good health. Some clones in this sample may be carry-over from other donors' samples. CDR3s include the opening cysteine and the closing phenylalanine or tryptophan.

V gene	J gene	CDR3 protein
TRBV14	TRBJ2-1	CASSQDSGAYNEQFF
TRBV7-9	TRBJ2-7	CASSPKWQNAIYEQYF
TRBV28	TRBJ1-1	CASSFFGGGNTEAFF
TRBV28	TRBJ2-1	CASRTSGRAAPKTSSYNEQFF
TRBV4-3	TRBJ2-3	CASSQELGSPDTQYF
TRBV11-2	TRBJ2-5	CASSLGYQTSLETQYF
TRBV7-3	TRBJ2-7	CASSLTGGLAGGNEQYF
TRBV7-3	TRBJ2-3	CASSSSTADTQYF
TRBV6-4	TRBJ1-2	CASSDPDRDRIYGYTF
TRBV7-6	TRBJ2-1	CASSLRLAGTLEQFF
TRBV15	TRBJ2-7	CATRDDRGSYEQYF
TRBV19	TRBJ2-3	CASSRSSRAVVHTQYF
TRBV5-1	TRBJ2-7	CASSLAEMAYEQYF
TRBV10-1	TRBJ2-2	CASSGPTGELFF
TRBV10-3	TRBJ2-2	CAISESGQTGELFF
TRBV3-1	TRBJ2-5	CASSPESQETQYF
TRBV11-3	TRBJ2-1	CASSSDYSNKSSYNEQFF
TRBV5-6	TRBJ2-1	CASSLEGGYSYNEQFF
TRBV5-5	TRBJ2-7	CASSFNPQTGKIYEQYF
TRBV20-1	TRBJ1-1	CSARDRPTRNTEAFF
TRBV7-9	TRBJ2-3	CASSPQRPGASTDTQYF
TRBV7-9	TRBJ2-6	CASSFHRGTSGANVLTF
TRBV29-1	TRBJ2-2	CSVRQGRWTGELFF
TRBV28	TRBJ2-7	CASISGQDSYEQYF
TRBV10-3	TRBJ2-5	CAISEEGWRETQYF
TRBV11-2	TRBJ2-2	CASSLEGTRTGELFF
TRBV29-1	TRBJ2-1	CSVDSYNEQFF
TRBV4-1	TRBJ1-1	CASSPLGSFYTEAFF
TRBV7-2	TRBJ2-3	CASSFLLSGTDTQYF
TRBV7-2	TRBJ2-7	CASSLRRVDEQYF
TRBV29-1	TRBJ2-7	CSVLGTAAYEQYF
TRBV4-3	TRBJ2-7	CASSPRTGRGPQYF
TRBV21-1	TRBJ2-1	CASSKGRPPGQVSSYNEQFF
TRBV7-9	TRBJ2-3	CASSFVAGDTDTEYF
TRBV28	TRBJ2-3	CASTRGGNTDTQYF
TRBV6-5	TRBJ2-7	CASKLTDSYEQYF
TRBV7-2	TRBJ2-4	CASSLSLPTPYEQYF
TRBV7-9	TRBJ2-7	CASSLTTGTSYEQYF
TRBV28	TRBJ2-3	CASSLGTSQATDTQYF
TRBV7-6	TRBJ2-5	CASSLGTAPIGRTQYF
TRBV29-1	TRBJ2-3	CSVGSGTSVRIDTQYF
TRBV27	TRBJ2-5	CASGGLAGGLGGQETQYF
TRBV5-1	TRBJ2-7	CASSQDRGPSYEQYF
TRBV12-3/TRBV12-4	TRBJ2-7	CASSFLTGAAYEQYF
TRBV6-2/TRBV6-3	TRBJ1-1	CASSLPGHAAFF
TRBV25-1	TRBJ1-1	CASSDPLDRGTEAFF